These T cell receptor beta chains were read from a single sample in a study of blood T cell repertoires in COVID-19. The repertoire was sequenced with immunoSEQ multiplex PCR; TCRdb's copy has only in-frame clones and lacks some. The top ten hold under 4% of the sample, which has roughly 500,000 clones, around 85% seen once. Sequencing input: peripheral blood. The receptors originated from a human donor in a cohort sampled during active COVID-19. The CDR3 runs from the conserved cysteine through the conserved F or W. D genes are given only for firm matches. Size tells how often a clone was seen (once, few, many) or the class of an expanded clone, and some rows leave it out.

TRBV28	TRBJ1-1	TRBD1	few	CATTGGLNTEAFF	TGTGCCACCACAGGGGGGCTTAACACTGAAGCTTTCTTT
TRBV6-5	TRBJ2-7	TRBD1	.	CASSRTGTGSYEQYF	TGTGCCAGCAGTCGAACCGGGACAGGGTCCTACGAGCAGTACTTC
TRBV5-8	TRBJ2-3	.	.	CASSFNARERDTQYF	TGTGCCAGCAGCTTCAACGCCCGGGAGAGGGATACGCAGTATTTT
TRBV28	TRBJ1-2	TRBD1	few	CASSIDRVNYGYTF	TGTGCCAGCAGTATCGACAGGGTCAACTATGGCTACACCTTC
TRBV5-1	TRBJ2-3	.	few	CASSLAGSGQAGTDTQYF	TGCGCCAGCAGCTTGGCCGGTTCAGGGCAGGCCGGCACAGATACGCAGTATTTT
TRBV9	TRBJ2-1	.	.	CASSVSNNAYNEQFF	TGTGCCAGCAGCGTAAGCAATAACGCCTACAATGAGCAGTTCTTC
TRBV13	TRBJ1-4	.	.	CASSPSRGATNEKLFF	TGTGCCAGCAGCCCATCAAGAGGCGCAACTAATGAAAAACTGTTTTTT
TRBV7-3	TRBJ2-1	.	once	CASSSRGSGRSDEQFF	TGTGCCAGCAGCTCCCGGGGAAGCGGGCGGAGCGATGAGCAGTTCTTC
TRBV3-1/TRBV3-2	TRBJ2-1	TRBD2	.	CASSQEPGLPNEQFF	TGTGCCAGCAGCCAAGAACCGGGACTACCGAATGAGCAGTTCTTC
TRBV30	TRBJ1-3	TRBD1	.	CAWRGTGTGNTIYF	TGTGCCTGGAGGGGGACAGGGACGGGAAACACCATATATTTT
TRBV2	TRBJ2-7	TRBD1	.	CASSRQGSYYEQYF	TGTGCCAGCAGCAGACAGGGGAGTTACTACGAGCAGTACTTC
TRBV9	TRBJ2-3	TRBD1	.	CASSEGTGFTDTQYF	TGTGCCAGCAGCGAAGGGACAGGGTTCACAGATACGCAGTATTTT
TRBV5-1	TRBJ2-3	TRBD2	.	CASTSSGKADTQYF	TGCGCCAGCACCTCGAGCGGGAAAGCAGATACGCAGTATTTT
TRBV7-2	TRBJ1-2	.	.	CASSPVTEYGYTF	TGTGCCAGCAGCCCAGTGACGGAGTATGGCTACACCTTC
TRBV29-1	TRBJ2-7	.	.	CSAEEPSYEQYF	TGCAGCGCAGAGGAGCCCTCCTACGAGCAGTACTTC
TRBV28	TRBJ1-1	TRBD1	.	CASSGTGLNTEAFF	TGTGCCAGCAGCGGGACAGGACTGAACACTGAAGCTTTCTTT
TRBV4-1	TRBJ2-1	TRBD2	.	CASSYLAGRDEQFF	TGCGCCAGCAGCTACCTAGCGGGGAGGGATGAGCAGTTCTTC
TRBV2	TRBJ1-2	TRBD1	.	CASVIRDRGLNYGYTF	TGTGCCAGCGTAATCCGGGACAGGGGCCTTAACTATGGCTACACCTTC
TRBV5-1	TRBJ2-5	TRBD2	.	CASGEREGLETQYF	TGCGCCAGCGGGGAGCGGGAGGGATTGGAGACCCAGTACTTC
TRBV6-1	TRBJ2-7	TRBD1	.	CASSEGTGSDYEQYF	TGTGCCAGCAGTGAGGGGACAGGCTCGGACTACGAGCAGTACTTC
TRBV6-2/TRBV6-3	TRBJ2-5	TRBD1	.	CASSWAGQGKETQYF	TGTGCCAGCAGTTGGGCGGGACAGGGGAAAGAGACCCAGTACTTC
TRBV27	TRBJ2-3	TRBD2	once	CASSLVRGRAIHTQYF	TGTGCCAGCAGTTTAGTACGGGGGAGGGCCATTCATACGCAGTATTTT
TRBV6-1	TRBJ1-5	TRBD1	.	CASSTDRANRPQHF	TGTGCCAGCAGCACGGACAGGGCAAATCGGCCCCAGCATTTT
TRBV11-3	TRBJ2-5	TRBD1	.	CASSFGQGGQETQYF	TGTGCCAGCAGCTTCGGACAGGGCGGCCAAGAGACCCAGTACTTC
TRBV5-1	TRBJ1-4	.	.	CASSSDGGEYEKLFF	TGCGCCAGCAGCTCCGACGGGGGGGAATACGAAAAACTGTTTTTT
TRBV10-3	TRBJ2-7	.	.	CAISPGDEQYF	TGTGCCATCAGTCCCGGGGACGAGCAGTACTTC
TRBV20-1	TRBJ2-1	.	once	CSASIQRIYNEQFF	TGCAGTGCTAGTATCCAGCGGATTTACAATGAGCAGTTCTTC
TRBV19	TRBJ2-1	TRBD1	.	CASSGTVVGEQFF	TGTGCCAGTAGTGGGACAGTGGTTGGTGAGCAGTTCTTC
TRBV29-1	TRBJ1-4	TRBD1	.	CSVTGTGYEKLFF	TGCAGCGTTACCGGGACAGGGTATGAAAAACTGTTTTTT